The rows below give T cell receptor beta chains drawn from one sample of a study of CD8 T cells in ankylosing spondylitis. MiXCR, run by TCRdb on the 5' RACE reads, gives a single entry per CDR3 protein. The sample gives around 490,000 distinct CDR3 sequences, approximately 5% of which show up once; approximately 4% is in the top ten. Sequenced: blood, either unsorted or a sorted T cell fraction (not recorded which). Receptors originate from a male donor with ankylosing spondylitis. Both conserved end residues are part of each CDR3. The D gene is left open where the match is weak. Some rows mark clone size as missing; the rest say once, few, many or name a class of expanded clone.

D,J,V,size,CDR3,DNA
TRBD1,TRBJ2-3,TRBV7-6,many,CASSRRDRVFTDTQYF,TGTGCCAGCAGCCGCCGGGACAGGGTTTTTACAGATACGCAGTATTTT
TRBD1,TRBJ2-7,TRBV7-2,many,CASSNRQGSEQYF,TGTGCCAGCAGCAACCGACAGGGCTCCGAGCAGTACTTC
.,TRBJ2-4,TRBV18,many,CASSHAGQAKNIQYF,TGTGCCAGCTCACACGCTGGTCAAGCCAAAAACATTCAGTACTTC
TRBD2,TRBJ2-1,TRBV20-1,many,CSARVLAGGWRSYNEQFF,TGCAGTGCTAGAGTACTAGCGGGAGGGTGGCGTTCCTACAATGAGCAGTTCTTC
.,TRBJ2-3,TRBV5-6,.,CASSSGTILTDTQYF,TGTGCCAGCAGCTCCGGCACCATCCTCACAGATACGCAGTATTTT
.,TRBJ2-5,TRBV28,many,CASSFAGTPETQYF,TGTGCCAGCAGTTTCGCGGGGACCCCAGAGACCCAGTACTTC
TRBD2,TRBJ2-1,TRBV30,few,CAWSPLAGVYNEQFF,TGTGCCTGGAGTCCGCTAGCGGGGGTATACAATGAGCAGTTCTTC
TRBD2,TRBJ2-1,TRBV4-3,many,CASSQLPGGNNEQFF,TGCGCCAGCAGCCAACTACCGGGAGGGAACAATGAGCAGTTCTTC
.,TRBJ2-7,TRBV20-1,many,CSASSGGPSYEQYF,TGCAGTGCTAGTAGCGGCGGGCCCTCCTACGAGCAGTACTTC
.,TRBJ2-3,TRBV7-9,few,CASSPVIFLTRKYF,TGTGCCAGCAGCCCCGTCATCTTCCTGACTAGGAAGTATTTT
.,TRBJ1-2,TRBV27,many,CASSPDTGTIYGYTF,TGTGCCAGCAGTCCGGACACCGGGACAATCTATGGCTACACCTTC
.,TRBJ2-7,TRBV20-1,many,CSARDPAGVGYEQYF,TGCAGTGCTAGAGATCCGGCTGGGGTAGGGTACGAGCAGTACTTC
.,TRBJ2-1,TRBV5-6,many,CASSLLGGNLNNEQFF,TGTGCCAGCAGCTTACTCGGGGGCAACCTAAACAATGAGCAGTTCTTC
.,TRBJ1-1,TRBV10-3,many,CAIRHGTNTEAFF,TGTGCCATCAGGCATGGGACGAACACTGAAGCTTTCTTT
TRBD1,TRBJ2-7,TRBV5-1,many,CASSYGQGAVEQYF,TGCGCCAGCAGCTATGGACAGGGGGCGGTGGAGCAGTACTTC
TRBD1,TRBJ2-7,TRBV27,.,CASSYGTGSFYEQYF,TGTGCCAGCAGCTACGGGACAGGGTCCTTCTACGAGCAGTACTTC
TRBD1,TRBJ2-5,TRBV20-1,few,CSAGTGGPYQETQYF,TGCAGTGCAGGGACAGGGGGACCGTACCAAGAGACCCAGTACTTC
.,TRBJ1-5,TRBV5-5,many,CASSSDGNQPQHF,TGTGCCAGCAGCTCCGACGGGAATCAGCCCCAGCATTTT
.,TRBJ2-3,TRBV19,.,CASTRRVAAVTDTQYF,TGTGCCAGTACCCGGAGGGTAGCTGCCGTCACAGATACGCAGTATTTT
.,TRBJ1-6,TRBV19,many,CASSVRIGGRLGSPLHF,TGTGCCAGTAGTGTCCGGATCGGGGGGCGATTAGGATCACCCCTCCACTTT
.,TRBJ2-7,TRBV9,medium-sized,CASSVAAGNYEQYF,TGTGCCAGCAGCGTAGCTGCGGGGAACTACGAGCAGTACTTC
.,TRBJ1-1,TRBV29-1,many,CSVEARHLNTEAFF,TGCAGCGTTGAAGCCAGACATTTGAACACTGAAGCTTTCTTT
TRBD1,TRBJ2-7,TRBV29-1,many,CSSSYDRGPYEQYF,TGCAGCTCCTCCTATGACAGGGGGCCCTACGAGCAGTACTTC
.,TRBJ2-3,TRBV4-3,many,CASSQDPGVSTDTQYF,TGCGCCAGCAGCCAAGATCCGGGGGTGAGCACAGATACGCAGTATTTT
.,TRBJ1-3,TRBV5-1,many,CASSLNQNSGNTIYF,TGCGCCAGCAGCTTGAATCAGAACTCTGGAAACACCATATATTTT
.,TRBJ2-1,TRBV15,.,CATSRNRLATSLF,TGTGCCACCAGCAGGAACCGGTTGGCAACCTCCCTCTTC
TRBD1,TRBJ2-1,TRBV18,many,CASSSDRASQFF,TGTGCCAGCTCATCGGACAGGGCAAGCCAGTTCTTC
.,TRBJ1-5,TRBV6-5,many,CASSYEWVRGQPQHF,TGTGCCAGCAGTTACGAATGGGTAAGAGGACAGCCCCAGCATTTT
.,TRBJ1-2,TRBV1,once,CSCFQVPGYTF,TGCAGTTGTTTCCAGGTTCCTGGCTACACCTTC
.,TRBJ2-2,TRBV20-1,.,CSARQERNTGELFF,TGCAGTGCTAGACAGGAACGGAACACCGGGGAGCTGTTTTTT
.,TRBJ2-7,TRBV4-1,few,CASSQRSDGRVYEQYF,TGCGCCAGCAGCCAGCGCTCCGACGGCAGGGTCTACGAGCAGTACTTC
TRBD1,TRBJ1-4,TRBV3-1,many,CASSRNLGQGSEKLFF,TGTGCCAGCAGCCGCAACCTTGGACAGGGCAGTGAAAAACTGTTTTTT
.,TRBJ2-7,TRBV20-1,many,CSANREYPYEQYF,TGCAGTGCTAACCGGGAATACCCCTACGAGCAGTACTTC
.,TRBJ1-5,TRBV12-3/TRBV12-4,many,CASSSQARQPQHF,TGTGCCAGCAGTTCCCAGGCTCGGCAGCCCCAGCATTTT
TRBD1,TRBJ2-3,TRBV7-2,many,CASSIQGAPADTQYF,TGTGCCAGCAGCATACAGGGGGCGCCCGCAGATACGCAGTATTTT
.,TRBJ1-1,TRBV6-5,many,CASRRGAEAFF,TGTGCCAGCAGGAGGGGTGCTGAAGCTTTCTTT
.,TRBJ2-2,TRBV11-3,once,CASGRHTGELCF,TGTGCCAGCGGGCGTCACACCGGGGAGCTGTGTTTT
.,TRBJ2-3,TRBV4-1,.,CASSQDSWDLTDTQYF,TGCGCCAGCAGCCAAGATAGCTGGGATCTGACAGATACGCAGTATTTT
TRBD2,TRBJ2-5,TRBV15,many,CATSRVGLAEETQYF,TGTGCCACCAGCAGAGTAGGGCTAGCGGAAGAGACCCAGTACTTC
.,TRBJ2-3,TRBV5-1,many,CASSPLNTDTQYF,TGCGCCAGCAGCCCGCTAAATACAGATACGCAGTATTTT
.,TRBJ2-1,TRBV7-9,.,CASKGGGSYNEQFF,TGTGCCAGCAAGGGAGGGGGCTCCTACAATGAGCAGTTCTTC
TRBD2,TRBJ2-7,TRBV7-2,few,CASSSGTSQQQYF,TGTGCCAGCAGCTCCGGGACTAGCCAGCAGCAGTACTTC
.,TRBJ1-1,TRBV2,.,CASSDEGGTEAFF,TGTGCCAGCAGTGACGAAGGGGGGACTGAAGCTTTCTTT
.,TRBJ2-2,TRBV5-1,many,CASSFLGEDGELFF,TGCGCCAGCAGCTTCCTCGGGGAGGACGGGGAGCTGTTTTTT
TRBD2,TRBJ2-5,TRBV2,many,CASIGTRKETQYF,TGTGCCAGCATCGGGACTAGGAAAGAGACCCAGTACTTC
TRBD2,TRBJ2-3,TRBV4-3,few,CASSQVLAEGSTDTQYF,TGCGCCAGCAGCCAGGTTCTAGCGGAGGGTAGCACAGATACGCAGTATTTT
TRBD2,TRBJ2-5,TRBV20-1,few,CSARDRVAGRHGETQYF,TGCAGTGCTAGAGATCGAGTAGCGGGTAGACACGGGGAGACCCAGTACTTC
TRBD2,TRBJ2-5,TRBV20-1,many,CSAPLAGQRKTQYF,TGCAGTGCGCCTCTAGCGGGACAACGGAAGACCCAGTACTTC